These 8 T cell receptor beta chains came from one sample sequenced in a study of cytomegalovirus exposure and HLA in healthy donors. TCRdb keeps only in-frame clones here, not all; method: immunoSEQ multiplex PCR. The table lists about 190,000 clones, roughly 82% of them singletons. Specimen: PBMCs. These receptors all come from a woman aged 18 to 35 in good health and CMV-seronegative.

Points on this clone: At the DNA level, this CDR3 is encoded by other sequences in the same sample as well. V and J are TRBV5-1 and TRBJ2-7; 8 nucleotides match TRBD1. Looked up from germline, CDR1 is SGHRS and CDR2 is YFSETQ. V lost 4 bases and J lost 0; bases outside the gene matches: 6. This CDR3 spans 15 amino acids. The CDR3 DNA sequence: TGCGCCAGCAGCATTACCGGGACAGGCTCCTACGAGCAGTACTTC. It specifies CASSITGTGSYEQYF.

The rearrangement joins TRBV11-3 to TRBJ2-2; D may be TRBD2 (6 bases). This CDR3 region has 16 residues. Germline V gene lookup returns CDR1 SGHNT and CDR2 YENEEA. V was pared by 5 bases and J by 2 bases, with 15 bases between. CDR3 in DNA: TGTGCCAGCAGCCGTGGGGGGTGGGGAAACACCGGGGAGCTGTTTTTT. Translating gives CASSRGGWGNTGELFF.

This rearrangement joins TRBV28 to TRBJ2-1; D remains ambiguous. The CDR3 is 16 residues long. CDR1 is MDHEN and CDR2 is SYDVKM in the germline V gene. V was clipped by 5 bases and J by 0 bases, with 14 bases between them. CDR3 nucleotide sequence: TGTGCCAGCAGTCCGACCCTCGGAGACTCCTACAATGAGCAGTTCTTC. Translated, it gives CASSPTLGDSYNEQFF.

This chain joins TRBV7-9 and TRBJ1-2, with 10 bases identical to TRBD1. The CDR3 spans 15 residues. The V gene end was trimmed by 4 bases and the J gene end by 8 bases; junction bases not matched to a gene: 10. The germline gives CDR1 SEHNR, CDR2 FQNEAQ (reference sequence). The CDR3 nucleotides read TGTGCCAGCAGCTCGCGACAGGGGGCGAGTGAGGGCTACACCTTC. Its protein is CASSSRQGASEGYTF.

V and J are TRBV29-1 and TRBJ2-7, with D tentatively TRBD1 (6 bases). The germline gives CDR1 SQVTM, CDR2 ANQGSEA. This CDR3 has 16 amino acids. Trimming removed 4 bases at V and 4 bases at J, with 23 bases between. In DNA form, the CDR3 reads TGCAGCGTTGTCTATTCCTTAGGGGGTACCCGATACGAGCAGTACTTC. Residues: CSVVYSLGGTRYEQYF.

The rearrangement joins TRBV19 to TRBJ2-5; the match to TRBD2 covers 10 bases. Per the germline V gene, CDR1 is LNHDA and CDR2 is SQIVND (reference sequence). This CDR3 has 16 residues. After removal of 8 bases from V and 1 base from J, the junction contained 10 bases not matched to a gene. CDR3 sequence reads: CASGRLAGDTQETQYF. The CDR3 nucleotides read TGTGCCAGTGGCCGGCTAGCGGGGGACACCCAAGAGACCCAGTACTTC.

V usage is TRBV4-1 and J usage is TRBJ2-7; D remains unclear. From germline, CDR1 is MGHRA and CDR2 YSYEKL. The CDR3 has 13 residues. Trimming stripped 4 bases from V and 1 base from J, with 8 bases between. The CDR3 is CASSPTWSYEQYF. CDR3 DNA: TGCGCCAGCAGCCCCACTTGGTCCTACGAGCAGTACTTC.

V and J are TRBV30 and TRBJ1-1, with 8 bases that match TRBD1. With 1 base clipped from V and 11 bases from J, the junction kept 6 bases outside the gene matches. Germline V CDR1 and CDR2: GTSNPN, SVGIG (reference sequence). This CDR3 is 12 amino acids long. CDR3 DNA: TGTGCCTGGAGTGCCCAGGGGGCGAGGGCTTTCTTT. This translates into CAWSAQGARAFF.